The TCR beta chain described here comes from a study of T-cell reconstitution after alpha-beta-depleted transplantation in children. General study results and limits: Most T-cell counts and diversity one year after the transplant came from T cells that were newly produced. By about two months after transplant, alpha-beta T cells reportedly arose from several hundred graft clones that had expanded.

This clonotype was seen more than once but under ten times. No antigen is known for it. This CDR3 has 17 residues. Losses at the gene ends were 5 bases for V and 2 bases for J; bases not matched to a gene: 10. Construction of the TCRbeta library involved unique molecular identifiers. TCRdb re-called the PCR reads with MiXCR, one entry per CDR3 protein. The table has about 250,000 distinct CDR3 sequences, about 24% seen once. The TCR comes from a female patient aged 2-10 years who had a stem cell transplant for congenital amegakaryocytic thrombocytopenia, so the T cells may come from the graft donor. Sequenced material: PBMCs, mostly from graft donor cells, taken 360 days after TCRalphabeta/CD19-depleted stem cell transplant. The rearrangement uses TRBV12-3 or TRBV12-4 and TRBJ2-5; TRBD2 matches 11 bases. Here the CDR3 DNA reads TGTGCCAGCAGTCGAGCGCTTAGCGGGGGGGGACAAGAGACCCAGTACTTC. Translating gives CASSRALSGGGQETQYF.